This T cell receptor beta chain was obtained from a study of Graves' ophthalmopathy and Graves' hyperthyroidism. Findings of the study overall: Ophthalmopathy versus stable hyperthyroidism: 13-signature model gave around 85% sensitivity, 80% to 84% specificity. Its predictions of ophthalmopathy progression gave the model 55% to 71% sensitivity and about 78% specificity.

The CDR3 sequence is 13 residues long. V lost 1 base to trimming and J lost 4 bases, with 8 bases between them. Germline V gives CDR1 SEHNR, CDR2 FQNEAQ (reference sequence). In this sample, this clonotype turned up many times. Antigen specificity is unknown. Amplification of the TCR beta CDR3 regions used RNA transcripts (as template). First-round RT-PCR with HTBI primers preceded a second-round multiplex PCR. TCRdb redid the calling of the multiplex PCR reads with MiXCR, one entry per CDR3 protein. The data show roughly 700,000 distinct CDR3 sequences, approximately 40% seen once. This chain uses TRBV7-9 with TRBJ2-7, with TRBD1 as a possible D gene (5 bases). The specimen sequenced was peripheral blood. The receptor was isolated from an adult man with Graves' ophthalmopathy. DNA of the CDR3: TGTGCCAGCAGCTTAGGTGACAGATACGAGCAGTACTTC. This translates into CASSLGDRYEQYF.